The rows below give T cell receptor beta chains drawn from one sample of a study of CD8+CD57+ T cells in acquired aplastic anemia. MiXCR, applied by TCRdb to the reads, yields one record per CDR3 protein. The sample holds around 200,000 distinct CDR3 sequences; approximately 52% are singletons and the top ten take about 1.8%. Sequencing input: sorted CD4+, CD8+, or CD8+CD57+ T cells (not recorded which) from PBMCs. The receptors stem from a human donor with aplastic anemia. CDR3s include the opening cysteine and the closing phenylalanine or tryptophan. A D gene is named only where the DNA matches it firmly. Clone size appears in some rows only: once, few, many, or a class for an expanded clone.

-	TRBD2	TRBV10-3	TRBJ2-1	CAISDDTGGEQFF	TGTGCCATCAGTGACGACACGGGAGGCGAGCAGTTCTTC
few	-	TRBV5-1	TRBJ1-1	CASSLVAGVNTEAFF	TGCGCCAGCAGCTTGGTGGCCGGGGTAAACACTGAAGCTTTCTTT
many	-	TRBV19	TRBJ1-3	CASRGNLGPSGNTIYF	TGTGCCAGTAGGGGTAATCTTGGCCCCTCTGGAAACACCATATATTTT
many	-	TRBV9	TRBJ1-3	CASSAFLTGASGNTIYF	TGTGCCAGCAGCGCATTCTTGACAGGAGCCTCTGGAAACACCATATATTTT
-	TRBD1	TRBV24-1	TRBJ2-7	CATSDPGTGDNEQYF	TGTGCCACCAGTGATCCCGGGACAGGGGACAACGAGCAGTACTTC
many	TRBD1	TRBV10-3	TRBJ2-2	CATHRQGSLNTGELFF	TGTGCCACCCATAGACAGGGATCCTTGAACACCGGGGAGCTGTTTTTT
many	-	TRBV5-1	TRBJ2-7	CASSHSGTFSYEQYF	TGCGCCAGCAGCCACTCAGGGACCTTCTCTTACGAGCAGTACTTC
-	-	TRBV7-2	TRBJ1-5	CASSPSRYSQPQHF	TGTGCCAGCAGCCCCTCGAGGTACAGTCAGCCCCAGCATTTT
-	-	TRBV29-1	TRBJ2-7	CSLAVGNDQYF	TGCAGCTTGGCCGTCGGAAACGATCAGTACTTC
-	-	TRBV19	TRBJ2-3	CATGGGGPDTQYF	TGTGCCACCGGCGGAGGGGGCCCAGATACGCAGTATTTT
few	-	TRBV27	TRBJ1-2	CASSGAGLNYGYTF	TGTGCCAGCAGCGGAGCAGGCCTTAACTATGGCTACACCTTC
few	-	TRBV15	TRBJ2-7	CATSRAGQLSYEQYF	TGTGCCACCAGCAGAGCTGGGCAGCTGAGCTACGAGCAGTACTTC
-	-	TRBV29-1	TRBJ2-5	CSVVKPGETQYF	TGCAGCGTCGTGAAACCGGGGGAGACCCAGTACTTC
many	-	TRBV5-4	TRBJ2-7	CASSLVTHPYEQYF	TGTGCCAGCAGCTTGGTTACCCACCCCTACGAGCAGTACTTC
-	-	TRBV7-4	TRBJ2-6	CASRDSTLGANVLTF	TGTGCCAGCAGGGACTCCACTCTTGGGGCCAACGTCCTGACTTTC
-	TRBD1	TRBV10-3	TRBJ2-1	CAIRTTGGDEQFF	TGTGCCATCAGGACTACAGGGGGCGATGAGCAGTTCTTC
-	-	TRBV7-2	TRBJ2-7	CASRVGGEQYF	TGTGCCAGCCGGGTAGGGGGCGAGCAGTACTTC
once	-	TRBV29-1	TRBJ1-1	CSVDDSIWNTEAFF	TGCAGCGTTGACGATTCCATATGGAACACTGAAGCTTTCTTT
-	TRBD2	TRBV29-1	TRBJ2-1	CSVAGTSGRALNEQFF	TGCAGCGTTGCGGGGACTAGCGGGAGGGCCCTCAATGAGCAGTTCTTC
many	TRBD1	TRBV7-6	TRBJ2-3	CASSLGAGGSTDTQYF	TGTGCCAGCAGTTTAGGTGCAGGGGGCTCCACAGATACGCAGTATTTT
once	-	TRBV15	TRBJ2-7	CATSRDLYGQYF	TGCGCCACCAGCAGAGACCTCTACGGGCAGTACTTC
-	-	TRBV29-1	TRBJ2-1	CSVGSYLEQFF	TGCAGCGTAGGGTCCTACCTTGAGCAGTTCTTC
many	TRBD2	TRBV14	TRBJ2-1	CASSPLAGAREQFF	TGTGCCAGCAGCCCATTAGCGGGAGCGCGTGAGCAGTTCTTC
many	-	TRBV5-1	TRBJ2-3	CASRTVAATDTQYF	TGCGCCAGCAGGACGGTGGCAGCCACAGATACGCAGTATTTT
many	-	TRBV12-3/TRBV12-4	TRBJ2-3	CASSLDRTVSQYF	TGTGCCAGCAGTTTAGATCGGACAGTGTCGCAGTATTTT
once	-	TRBV3-1	TRBJ2-6	CASSPYSMGDGVSGANVLTF	TGTGCCAGCAGCCCGTACTCAATGGGGGACGGCGTCTCTGGGGCCAACGTCCTGACTTTC
-	-	TRBV19	TRBJ2-7	CASSPHGGLYEQYF	TGTGCCAGTAGTCCCCATGGGGGTCTCTACGAGCAGTACTTC
few	TRBD2	TRBV24-1	TRBJ2-5	CATSGLAGVHETQYF	TGTGCCACCAGTGGCCTAGCGGGAGTTCACGAGACCCAGTACTTC
-	TRBD1	TRBV25-1	TRBJ1-4	CASSEGQGNEKLFF	TGTGCCAGCAGTGAAGGACAGGGCAATGAAAAACTGTTTTTT
few	TRBD2	TRBV15	TRBJ2-3	CATSKSGGTDTQYF	TGTGCCACCAGCAAGAGCGGGGGGACAGATACGCAGTATTTT